A single sample gave rise to the 18 T cell receptor beta chains below, sequenced in a study of blood T cell repertoires in COVID-19. Libraries were prepared by immunoSEQ multiplex PCR; TCRdb keeps only in-frame clonotypes and omits some of them. Among 50,000 to 65,000 clones listed, 88% were seen once. Specimen: peripheral blood. The receptors were gathered from a human donor in a cohort sampled during active COVID-19.

The chain joins TRBV11-2 to TRBJ1-2, with 9 nucleotides matching TRBD1. Trimming took 2 bases from V and 2 from J; bases not matched to a gene: 3. This CDR3 spans 15 amino acids. Looked up from germline, CDR1 is SGHAT and CDR2 is FQNNGV. The CDR3 sequence is CASSLLGQGNYGYTF. CDR3 coding DNA: TGTGCCAGCAGCTTATTGGGACAGGGAAACTATGGCTACACCTTC.

The J gene is TRBJ2-3, the V gene TRBV30; 7 bases fit TRBD2. V shed 7 bases, J shed 5 bases, and the junction held 6 bases outside the gene matches. Germline CDR1 reads GTSNPN; CDR2 reads SVGIG (reference sequence). The CDR3 has 12 residues. For the CDR3, the DNA is TGTGCCTCCTTAGCGGGTGTAGATACGCAGTATTTT. Translated: CASLAGVDTQYF.

V and J are TRBV11-3 and TRBJ2-7, with 10 bases fitting TRBD2. CDR1 and CDR2 (germline): SGHNT, YENEEA. The ends lost 5 bases at V and 4 bases at J; junction bases unmatched: 8. This CDR3 is 15 amino acids long. CDR3 sequence reads: CASSEHPGLAYEQYF. The CDR3 DNA follows: TGTGCCAGCAGCGAACATCCGGGACTAGCGTACGAGCAGTACTTC.

In nucleotides, the CDR3 is TGTGCCAGCAGAGAGGACAGCCAAGAGACCCAGTACTTC. Translation: CASREDSQETQYF. The J gene is TRBJ2-5, the V gene TRBV2, with D maybe TRBD1 (6 bases). From germline, CDR1 is SNHLY and CDR2 FYNNEI. Between the trimmed V and J ends, which lost 6 bases and 1 base, there was a span of 9 bases. This CDR3 is 13 amino acids long.

V gene TRBV11-2 combines with J gene TRBJ2-2, with 9 bases that match TRBD1. Looked up from germline, CDR1 is SGHAT and CDR2 is FQNNGV. The V and J ends lost 5 bases and 6 bases, in that order; junction bases with no gene match: 10. CDR3 length: 16 amino acids. CDR3 sequence: CASSAQRGQGAGELFF. As DNA, the CDR3 is TGTGCCAGCAGCGCCCAGAGGGGACAGGGCGCCGGGGAGCTGTTTTTT.

The chain couples TRBV29-1 to TRBJ1-2; no clear D. This CDR3 region has 10 residues. CDR1 and CDR2 (germline): SQVTM, ANQGSEA. V lost 4 bases and J 5 bases, leaving 5 bases between the germline ends. The CDR3 DNA sequence: TGCAGCGTTGGAGGGTATGGCTACACCTTC. Its protein is CSVGGYGYTF.

The CDR3 region is CASSLGLAGAQGNEQFF. CDR3 DNA sequence: TGTGCCAGCAGCTTAGGCCTAGCGGGAGCGCAGGGCAATGAGCAGTTCTTC. This rearrangement joins TRBV11-2 to TRBJ2-1, with 10 nucleotides matching TRBD2. The germline V gene has CDR1 SGHAT and CDR2 FQNNGV. J was trimmed by 6 bases and V by 1 base; bases with no gene match: 9. The CDR3 is 17 amino acids.

V usage is TRBV28 and J usage is TRBJ2-3; no clear D. This CDR3 has 16 residues. Germline-derived CDR1 and CDR2 are MDHEN and SYDVKM. Trimming took 3 bases from V and 0 from J, leaving 13 bases between them. CDR3 protein: CASSFWASTSTDTQYF. Here the CDR3 DNA reads TGTGCCAGCAGTTTTTGGGCCAGTACTAGCACAGATACGCAGTATTTT.

This chain joins TRBV27 and TRBJ2-7, with TRBD2 matching over 8 bases. The CDR3 has 11 amino acids. CDR1 is MNHEY, CDR2 SMNVEV, per germline (reference sequence). J lost 4 bases, V lost 11 bases, and 4 bases had no gene match. The CDR3 DNA reads TGTGCCCGGGGGGGTGGGTACGAGCAGTACTTC. Protein: CARGGGYEQYF.

CDR3 sequence: CSVEDRLAQETQYF. The CDR3 region has the DNA TGCAGCGTTGAAGACAGACTAGCGCAAGAGACCCAGTACTTC. This chain uses TRBV29-1 with TRBJ2-5; TRBD2 matches 8 bases. CDR3 length: 14 amino acids. J gave up 2 bases and V 0 bases, and 2 bases lay outside the gene matches. The germline V gene encodes CDR1 SQVTM and CDR2 ANQGSEA. Using reference TRBV29-1 and TRBJ2-5 for the parts outside the CDR3, the full variable domain is SAVISQKPSRDICQRGTSLTIQCQVDSQVTMMFWYRQQPGQSLTLIATANQGSEATYESGFVIDKFPISRPNLTFSTLTVSNMSPEDSSIYLCSVEDRLAQETQYFGPGTRLLVL.

V is TRBV4-1 and J is TRBJ1-2; no reliable D call. CDR1 MGHRA and CDR2 YSYEKL come from the germline V gene. The length of the CDR3 is 15 residues. Trimming stripped 0 bases from V and 2 bases from J, with 10 bases between. The CDR3 coding sequence is TGCGCCAGCAGCCAAGAGAGGCAGAACAACTATGGCTACACCTTC. It is translated as CASSQERQNNYGYTF.

The chain joins TRBV19 to TRBJ2-7; 10 nucleotides line up with TRBD1. In germline, CDR1 is LNHDA, CDR2 SQIVND (reference sequence). The CDR3 covers 14 residues. Losses at the gene ends were 7 bases for V and 5 bases for J; bases not matched to a gene: 8. The CDR3 DNA is TGTGCCAGTACCGGGGGACAGGGGCGGGACGAGCAGTACTTC. It encodes CASTGGQGRDEQYF.

In nucleotides, the CDR3 is TGTGCCAGCAGCTATAACAGGGGTAATGGAAACACCATATATTTT. Residues: CASSYNRGNGNTIYF. The V call is TRBV7-9, the J call TRBJ1-3; 7 positions agree with TRBD1. The CDR3 extends over 15 amino acids. The junction had 6 bases not matched to a gene; V was cut back by 4 bases and J by 3 bases. Looked up from germline, CDR1 is SEHNR and CDR2 is FQNEAQ (reference sequence).

V is TRBV19 and J is TRBJ1-1; D gene uncertain. CDR1 and CDR2 (germline): LNHDA, SQIVND (reference sequence). V was trimmed by 0 bases and J by 5 bases, leaving 16 bases between them. The CDR3 totals 16 residues. The CDR3 is CASSIDPGFSGTEAFF. CDR3 DNA: TGTGCCAGTAGTATAGATCCGGGGTTTTCTGGGACTGAAGCTTTCTTT.

The rearrangement joins TRBV30 to TRBJ1-6; TRBD1 matches 8 bases. V lost 0 bases to trimming and J lost 9 bases; unmatched junction nucleotides: 7. CDR3 length: 15 amino acids. Germline CDR1 is GTSNPN and CDR2 is SVGIG (reference sequence). The CDR3 sequence is CAWSVLGQGGSPLHF. The CDR3 coding sequence is TGTGCCTGGAGTGTTCTAGGACAGGGTGGTTCACCCCTCCACTTT.

This sequence joins TRBV7-2 and TRBJ2-1; no clear D. The V end lost 0 bases, the J end lost 7 bases, and 7 bases lay between the germline ends. Germline V gene data show CDR1 as SGHTA and CDR2 as FQGNSA. The CDR3 has 13 amino acids. CDR3 coding DNA: TGTGCCAGCAGCTTAGCTCACGGGAATGAGCAGTTCTTC. It yields the protein CASSLAHGNEQFF.

The rearrangement links TRBV27 to TRBJ2-7, with D maybe TRBD1 (5 bases). The V gene's germline CDR1 is MNHEY and CDR2 SMNVEV (reference sequence). CDR3 length: 15 residues. Trimming pared 3 bases from V and 0 bases from J, leaving 12 bases between. The CDR3 region is CASSLHRSVSYEQYF. CDR3 nucleotide sequence: TGTGCCAGCAGTTTGCACAGGTCCGTCTCCTACGAGCAGTACTTC.

J is TRBJ1-2 and V is TRBV4-3; 7 bases match TRBD1. This CDR3 comprises 19 residues. The trim removed 0 bases at V and 4 bases at J, leaving 17 bases unmatched. Germline V gene lookup returns CDR1 LGHNA and CDR2 YSLEER. CDR3 nucleotides: TGCGCCAGCAGCCAAGATGTCGGAGGGTTAGGGGGCGTTAGCTATGGCTACACCTTC. Its protein product is CASSQDVGGLGGVSYGYTF.